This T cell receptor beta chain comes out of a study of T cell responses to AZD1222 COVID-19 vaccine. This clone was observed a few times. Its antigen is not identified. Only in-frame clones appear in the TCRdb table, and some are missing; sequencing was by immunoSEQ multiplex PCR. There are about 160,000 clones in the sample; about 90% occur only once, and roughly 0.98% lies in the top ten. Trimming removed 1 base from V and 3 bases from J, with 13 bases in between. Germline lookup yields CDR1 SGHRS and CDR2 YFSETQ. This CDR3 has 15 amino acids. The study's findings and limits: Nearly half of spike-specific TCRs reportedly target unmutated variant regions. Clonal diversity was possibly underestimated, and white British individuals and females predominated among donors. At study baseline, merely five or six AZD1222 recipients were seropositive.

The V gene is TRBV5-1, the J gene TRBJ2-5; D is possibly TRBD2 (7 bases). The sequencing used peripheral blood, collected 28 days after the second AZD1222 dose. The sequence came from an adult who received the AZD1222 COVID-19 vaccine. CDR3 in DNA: TGCGCCAGCAGCTTGAATGCGGGGGCTGAAGAGACCCAGTACTTC. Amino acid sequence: CASSLNAGAEETQYF.